This TCR beta chain was documented in a study of human T cells and chemical hapten exposure. On the study more broadly: Cases of alopecia areata, totalis or universalis occurred in a predominantly female patient group.

Time point described: patch test 1, 2 weeks after DPC sensitization. Treatment described: therapeutic diphenylcyclopropenone sensitization with weekly scalp DPC. In TCRdb, the RACE reads were re-called with MiXCR into one record per CDR3 protein. The data show some 170,000 distinct CDR3 sequences, with about a fifth seen just once and about 6.7% held by the top ten. Source: whole blood, taken in connection with sensitization to the hapten diphenylcyclopropenone (DPC). The TCR comes from a woman aged 45-65 years with alopecia areata. Some clones in this sample may be carry-over from other donors' samples.

The CDR3 DNA sequence: TGCAGCGTTGGAAGGACTAGCGGGTCGATACAAGAGACCCAGTACTTC. Amino acids: CSVGRTSGSIQETQYF. The chain uses TRBV29-1 and TRBJ2-5; TRBD2 matches 11 bases. Germline V gene sequence: CDR1 SQVTM, CDR2 ANQGSEA. The CDR3 sequence is 16 residues long. Losses at the gene ends were 4 bases for V and 2 bases for J; bases not matched to a gene: 9.